The 15 T cell receptor beta chains reported below all come from one sample, sequenced in a study of blood T cells in healthy people across ages. A second about 7 to 12 cycle PCR used barcoded and J-beta primers. TCRdb recomputed calls from the 5' RACE reads with MiXCR, one row per CDR3 protein. The repertoire has hundreds of thousands of distinct CDR3 sequences, 48% of them found once; the top ten carry roughly 13%. Sequenced input: blood. Every receptor here comes from a man aged 30 to 45 in good health.

There are a few counts of this clonotype. The chain joins TRBV13 to TRBJ2-1, with 8 bases fitting TRBD2. V lost 0 bases and J lost 3; bases outside the gene matches: 7. The germline V gene encodes CDR1 PRHDT and CDR2 FYEKMQ (reference sequence). The length of the CDR3 is 17 residues. The CDR3 region is CASSLGSGGAFYNEQFF. CDR3 DNA sequence: TGTGCCAGCAGCTTAGGATCCGGGGGGGCCTTCTACAATGAGCAGTTCTTC.

The chain has TRBV6-1 and TRBJ2-7; TRBD2 aligns across 9 bases. V shed 8 bases, J shed 2 bases, and the junction held 7 bases outside the gene matches. This CDR3 comprises 14 residues. The V gene's germline CDR1 is MNHNS and CDR2 SASEGT. CDR3 DNA: TGTGCCAGCGGGGCTAGCGGGGATGCCTACGAGCAGTACTTC. Translation gives CASGASGDAYEQYF.

The chain links TRBV15 to TRBJ2-7, with D hard to call. Germline V gene lookup returns CDR1 LNHNV and CDR2 YYDKDF (reference sequence). V lost 6 bases, J lost 4 bases, and 13 bases lay in between. The CDR3 length is 13 residues. CDR3 nucleotides: TGTGCCACCAGACCCGAGAGCGTTTACGAGCAGTACTTC. This translates into CATRPESVYEQYF.

This clonotype was recorded a few times. This chain connects TRBV7-2 to TRBJ2-7; no clear D. The CDR3 spans 14 residues. Trimming left V 2 bases short and J 0 bases short, with 8 bases between. Germline V gene data show CDR1 as SGHTA and CDR2 as FQGNSA. The DNA of the CDR3 is TGTGCCAGCAGCTTAATTGCGGACTCCTACGAGCAGTACTTC. Translation gives CASSLIADSYEQYF.

This clonotype has a handful of counts. This rearrangement joins TRBV28 to TRBJ1-5, with 7 bases fitting TRBD1. This CDR3 is built from 14 residues. Trimming at V came to 8 bases and at J to 4 bases, leaving 8 bases not matched to a gene. Germline loops: CDR1 MDHEN, CDR2 SYDVKM. The CDR3 DNA sequence: TGTGCCAGCCGGGACAGTATCATGAATCAGCCCCAGCATTTT. It yields the protein CASRDSIMNQPQHF. Full variable domain (remainder filled in from reference TRBV28 and TRBJ1-5): DVKVTQSSRYLVKRTGEKVFLECVQDMDHENMFWYRQDPGLGLRLIYFSYDVKMKEKGDIPEGYSVSREKKERFSLILESASTNQTSMYLCASRDSIMNQPQHFGDGTRLSIL.

This clonotype was recorded a few times. The V and J genes are TRBV27 and TRBJ2-7, with 8 bases fitting TRBD1. Germline loops: CDR1 MNHEY, CDR2 SMNVEV (reference sequence). The CDR3 runs 12 residues. The CDR3 protein is CAAGTGPYEQYF. CDR3 DNA sequence: TGTGCAGCCGGGACAGGTCCCTACGAGCAGTACTTC.

The chain combines TRBV11-1 with TRBJ2-3; TRBD2 is a possible D gene (6 bases). V was clipped by 6 bases and J by 8 bases, with 15 bases between them. From germline, CDR1 is SGHAT and CDR2 FQDESV (reference sequence). This CDR3 region has 13 residues. The CDR3 nucleotides read TGTGCCAGCAGAATACCGGGACTGGGTACGCAGTATTTT. Translation gives CASRIPGLGTQYF.

V usage is TRBV28 and J usage is TRBJ2-3, with unresolved D. In germline, CDR1 is MDHEN, CDR2 SYDVKM. The CDR3 extends over 13 amino acids. V lost 8 bases to trimming and J lost 5 bases, with 14 bases between them. CDR3 region: CASGFGLGDTQYF. The CDR3 nucleotides are TGTGCCAGCGGCTTCGGTCTCGGAGATACGCAGTATTTT.

The chain carries TRBV14 and TRBJ1-2; D not certain. V was pared by 1 base and J by 4 bases, with 31 bases between. CDR3 length: 21 residues. Germline values: CDR1 SGHDN, CDR2 FVKESK. The CDR3 DNA reads as TGTGCCAGCAGCCAAGCAAATGATAGGGAGAACCCGATCCACTGGATCTATGGCTACACCTTC. It is translated as CASSQANDRENPIHWIYGYTF. Full variable domain (rest looked up from reference TRBV14 and TRBJ1-2): EAGVTQFPSHSVIEKGQTVTLRCDPISGHDNLYWYRRVMGKEIKFLLHFVKESKQDESGMPNNRFLAERTGGTYSTLKVQPAELEDSGVYFCASSQANDRENPIHWIYGYTFGSGTRLTVV.

Remarks on this clonotype: This may be a read error: a much more frequent sequence differs by one nucleotide. V gene TRBV20-1 combines with J gene TRBJ2-3; D gene ambiguous. The germline V gene has CDR1 DFQATT and CDR2 SNEGSKA (reference sequence). The V end was cut by 3 bases, the J end by 0 bases, with 10 bases between. The CDR3 is made up of 14 amino acids. In nucleotides, the CDR3 is TGCAGTGCTAGGAAGACTTCTAGCACAGATACGCAGTATTTT. Residues: CSARKTSSTDTQYF.

This chain links TRBV9 with TRBJ2-1, with 8 bases aligning to TRBD2. CDR1 and CDR2 (germline): SGDLS, YYNGEE. Trimming removed 3 bases from V and 2 bases from J; junction bases left unmatched: 4. This CDR3 comprises 15 residues. CDR3 sequence (DNA): TGTGCCAGCAGCGAGCAGCGGGGGCCCTACAATGAGCAGTTCTTC. It encodes CASSEQRGPYNEQFF.

The V gene is TRBV28, the J gene TRBJ1-1; 11 bases are a match to TRBD1. The germline gives CDR1 MDHEN, CDR2 SYDVKM. CDR3 length equals 15 residues. J lost 8 bases, V lost 5 bases, and 10 bases had no gene match. This chain's CDR3 is CASSTVPGTGGEAFF. Written as DNA, the CDR3 is TGTGCCAGCAGTACTGTACCCGGGACAGGGGGGGAAGCTTTCTTT.

V gene TRBV10-3 combines with J gene TRBJ1-1; D unresolved. Germline CDR1 reads ENHRY; CDR2 reads SYGVKD. CDR3 length: 14 amino acids. V was clipped by 4 bases and J by 1 base, with 10 bases between them. The DNA for the CDR3 is TGTGCCATCAGTGTCGCGATACAGAACACTGAAGCTTTCTTT. This encodes CAISVAIQNTEAFF.

This clonotype was recorded at least ten times. This rearrangement joins TRBV15 to TRBJ1-5, with D uncertain. The V gene lost 0 bases and the J gene lost 4 bases, with 10 bases spanning the gap. Germline CDR1 LNHNV, CDR2 YYDKDF (reference sequence). The CDR3 loop spans 15 amino acids. The CDR3 reads CATSRDPSQNQPQHF. DNA for the CDR3: TGTGCCACCAGCAGAGATCCCTCGCAGAATCAGCCCCAGCATTTT.

This clonotype was seen a single time. The chain has TRBV7-2 and TRBJ1-2; a weak D match, TRBD1 (5 bases). This CDR3 has 14 residues. V lost 5 bases, J lost 3 bases, and 13 bases lay in between. CDR1 and CDR2 (germline): SGHTA, FQGNSA. For the CDR3, the DNA is TGTGCCAGCAGCCGGGCGCAGGGAGACTATGGCTACACCTTC. Protein sequence: CASSRAQGDYGYTF.